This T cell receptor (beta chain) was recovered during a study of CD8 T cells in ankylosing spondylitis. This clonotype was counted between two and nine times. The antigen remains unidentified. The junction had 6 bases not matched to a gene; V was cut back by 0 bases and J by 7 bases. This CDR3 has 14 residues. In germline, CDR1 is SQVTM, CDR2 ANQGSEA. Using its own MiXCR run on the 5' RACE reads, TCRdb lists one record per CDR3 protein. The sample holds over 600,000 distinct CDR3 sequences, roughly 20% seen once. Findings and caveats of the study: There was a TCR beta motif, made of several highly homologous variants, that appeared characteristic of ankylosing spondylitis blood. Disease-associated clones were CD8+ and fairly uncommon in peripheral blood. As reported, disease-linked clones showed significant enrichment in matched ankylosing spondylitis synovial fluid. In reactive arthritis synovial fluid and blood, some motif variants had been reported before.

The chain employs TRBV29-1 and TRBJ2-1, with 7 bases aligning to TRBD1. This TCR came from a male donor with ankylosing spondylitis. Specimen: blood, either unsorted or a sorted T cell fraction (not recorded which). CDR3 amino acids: CSVEDRQGSNEQFF. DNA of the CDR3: TGCAGCGTTGAAGATCGACAGGGTTCAAATGAGCAGTTCTTC.